This T cell receptor beta chain was identified during a study of cytomegalovirus exposure and HLA in healthy donors. Germline lookup yields CDR1 SGHNT and CDR2 YYREEE (reference sequence). The CDR3 runs to 17 residues. V lost 4 bases and J lost 2; bases outside the gene matches: 10. Points from the study as a whole: Within an earlier analysis, most TCR beta V segments proved productive either about 90% or about 30% of the time. Analyzed later, association rates of TCRs varied across HLA loci, with DRB1 most and HLA-C fewest. High sensitivity and specificity were reportedly achieved when the classifier diagnosed cytomegalovirus status.

On this clone: The antigen remains unidentified.

The PCR made use of 60 Vbeta and 13 Jbeta primers. Here immunoSEQ multiplex PCR was the method, and the copy in TCRdb shows in-frame clones only, minus some. The sample has about 68,000 clones, more than 80% seen once. This TCR was recovered from a human donor in good health. The V gene is TRBV5-4, the J gene TRBJ2-5, with 11 bases fitting TRBD2. The sequenced material came from PBMCs. The CDR3 protein is CASSPDGTSGQQETQYF. DNA for the CDR3: TGTGCCAGCAGCCCGGATGGGACTAGCGGACAACAAGAGACCCAGTACTTC.